Below, 5 T cell receptor beta chains from the same sample are listed, as sequenced in a study of regulatory T cells in long-lasting Graves disease. Arm-PCR with iRepertoire HTBI primers amplified the CDR3 regions for these TCR beta libraries. Each CDR3 protein is one row after TCRdb ran MiXCR on the multiplex PCR reads. This table holds approximately 310,000 distinct CDR3 sequences, 15% to 20% found once. The time point was: newly diagnosed GD, antithyroid drugs for less than 3 months. Preparation of the TCR library used RNA extracted from PBMCs. The sequences come from peripheral blood mononuclear cells (PBMCs), collected at new diagnosis, from a patient treated with antithyroid drugs. The receptor source for this set is a female donor with Graves disease.

This clonotype came up many times. The chain recombines TRBV7-9 with TRBJ2-3; no clear D. Trimming removed 10 bases from V and 0 bases from J, with 11 bases in between. CDR3 length equals 13 residues. The germline gives CDR1 SEHNR, CDR2 FQNEAQ (reference sequence). CDR3 in DNA: TGTGCCACCTCTCTCTCAAGCACAGATACGCAGTATTTT. Amino acid sequence: CATSLSSTDTQYF.

The chain combines TRBV10-3 with TRBJ2-1; perhaps TRBD2 as D (7 bases). The CDR3 spans 13 residues. Per the germline V gene, CDR1 is ENHRY and CDR2 is SYGVKD. Trimming shortened V by 10 bases and J by 6 bases, and 16 bases separated the two germline ends. DNA for the CDR3: TGTGCCAACCGGAGGGAGGGGGGCAATGAGCAGTTCTTC. Translated, it gives CANRREGGNEQFF.

The rearrangement joins TRBV28 to TRBJ1-6; 7 nucleotides line up with TRBD1. J gave up 3 bases and V 3 bases, and 11 bases lay outside the gene matches. The CDR3 has 18 amino acids. Germline assignment: CDR1 MDHEN and CDR2 SYDVKM. The CDR3 reads CASSFVRKGASYNSPLHF. DNA for the CDR3: TGTGCCAGCAGTTTTGTCCGAAAGGGGGCCAGCTATAATTCACCCCTCCACTTT.

The table lists this clonotype with many counts. J is TRBJ1-4 and V is TRBV18; no clear D gene. V gave up 2 bases and J gave up 8 bases, with 12 bases separating them. The CDR3 sequence is 14 residues long. Germline CDR1 and CDR2: KGHSH and LQKENI. CDR3 loop: CASSPSGMREKLFF. The CDR3 coding sequence is TGTGCCAGCTCACCAAGCGGGATGAGGGAAAAACTGTTTTTT.

The sample holds many counts of this clonotype. The chain is built from TRBV28 and TRBJ2-5; D gene uncertain. The CDR3 length is 11 residues. The germline gives CDR1 MDHEN, CDR2 SYDVKM. Deletions cut 6 bases from V and 3 bases from J, with 5 bases between. In DNA, the CDR3 is TGTGCCAGCAGAGAAGAAGAGACCCAGTACTTC. This translates into CASREEETQYF.